This T cell receptor (beta chain) was observed in a study of cytomegalovirus exposure and HLA in healthy donors. Study-wide points: Diagnosis of cytomegalovirus status made by the classifier reportedly showed high specificity and sensitivity. Later examination showed HLA-associated TCR beta chains had greater clonal expansion than equally common others.

The V gene lost 7 bases and the J gene lost 2 bases, with 10 bases spanning the gap. From germline, CDR1 is MNHNS and CDR2 SASEGT. The CDR3 is 13 amino acids. As regards this clone: Its antigen remains unidentified.

PCR used 60 Vbeta primers and 13 Jbeta primers. Only in-frame clones appear in the TCRdb table, and some are missing; sequencing was by immunoSEQ multiplex PCR. The repertoire includes fewer than 120,000 clones, approximately 79% of them detected once, and less than 7.5% sits in the top ten. The TCR comes from a man aged 30 to 45 in good health and CMV-seropositive. The sequencing input was PBMCs. V usage is TRBV6-1 and J usage is TRBJ2-3; D is unclear. The CDR3 region has the DNA TGTGCCAGCATGGTCCGGTACACAGATACGCAGTATTTT. Translating gives CASMVRYTDTQYF.